This T cell receptor beta chain was obtained from a study of shared clonotypes between healthy human individuals. The sample holds one count of this clone. A far more abundant clone sits one base away, making this likely a read error. Other DNA sequences of this sample code for an identical CDR3. The data were produced by immunoSEQ multiplex PCR, yet TCRdb's version contains in-frame clones alone and is incomplete. This table holds about 490,000 clones, roughly 80% found once. Trimming stripped 0 bases from V and 4 bases from J, with 13 bases between. The CDR3 length is 16 residues. Germline-derived CDR1 and CDR2 are SGHRS and YFSETQ.

The specimen was PBMCs. The chain couples TRBV5-1 to TRBJ2-2, with D possibly being TRBD2 (5 bases). The receptor's source is a woman between 35 and 50 years old in good health. Some clones in this sample may be carry-over from other donors' samples. The CDR3 sequence is CASSLAEGLGTGELFF. The CDR3 coding sequence is TGCGCCAGCAGCTTGGCTGAGGGATTAGGCACCGGGGAGCTGTTTTTT.